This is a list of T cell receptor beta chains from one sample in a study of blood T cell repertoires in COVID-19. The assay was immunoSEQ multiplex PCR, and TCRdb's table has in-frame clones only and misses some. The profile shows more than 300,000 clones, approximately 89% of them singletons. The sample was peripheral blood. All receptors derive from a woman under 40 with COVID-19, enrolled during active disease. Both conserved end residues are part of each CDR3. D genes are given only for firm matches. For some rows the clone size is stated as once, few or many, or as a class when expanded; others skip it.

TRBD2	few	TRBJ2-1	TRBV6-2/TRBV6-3	CASSSTSGGANEQFF	TGTGCCAGCAGCTCAACTAGCGGGGGGGCCAATGAGCAGTTCTTC
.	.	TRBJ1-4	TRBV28	CASSSGPGHPTNEKLFF	TGTGCCAGCAGTTCCGGCCCCGGACACCCAACTAATGAAAAACTGTTTTTT
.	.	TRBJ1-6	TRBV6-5	CASRPSGKNSPLHF	TGTGCCAGCAGGCCCTCCGGGAAAAATTCACCCCTCCACTTT
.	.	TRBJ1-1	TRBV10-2	CASTDQRFLPEAFF	TGCGCCAGCACGGATCAGAGGTTTCTACCTGAAGCTTTCTTT
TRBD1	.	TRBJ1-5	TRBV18	CASSPRQGANQPQHF	TGTGCCAGCTCACCTCGACAGGGGGCCAATCAGCCCCAGCATTTT
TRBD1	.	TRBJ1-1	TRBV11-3	CASSWGQGPTEAFF	TGTGCCAGCAGCTGGGGACAGGGACCCACTGAAGCTTTCTTT
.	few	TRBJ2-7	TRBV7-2	CASSLAFSPNYEQYF	TGTGCCAGCAGCTTAGCGTTTTCCCCCAACTACGAGCAGTACTTC
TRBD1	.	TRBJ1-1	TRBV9	CASSQSWTGMYTEAFF	TGTGCCAGCAGCCAGAGTTGGACAGGGATGTACACTGAAGCTTTCTTT
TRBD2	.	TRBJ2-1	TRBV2	CASSPLRSGGGHEQFF	TGTGCCAGCAGCCCCCTCCGATCGGGGGGAGGGCATGAGCAGTTCTTC
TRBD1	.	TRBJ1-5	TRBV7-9	CASSFGTGVNQPQHF	TGTGCCAGCAGCTTTGGGACAGGGGTTAATCAGCCCCAGCATTTT
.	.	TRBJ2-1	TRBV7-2	CASSLRYNEQFF	TGTGCCAGCAGCTTACGGTACAATGAGCAGTTCTTC
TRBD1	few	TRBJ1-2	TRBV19	CASSIQGGKGYTF	TGTGCCAGTAGTATCCAAGGGGGCAAGGGCTACACCTTC
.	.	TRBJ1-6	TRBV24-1	CAPDSEGNNSPLHF	TGTGCCCCCGACTCGGAGGGCAATAATTCACCCCTCCACTTT
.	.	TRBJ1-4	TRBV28	CASSLYPGLNEKLFF	TGTGCCAGCAGTTTATATCCTGGGCTTAATGAAAAACTGTTTTTT
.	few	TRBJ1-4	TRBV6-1	CASSEAAHEKLFF	TGTGCCAGCAGTGAAGCGGCCCATGAAAAACTGTTTTTT
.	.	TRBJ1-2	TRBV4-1	CASSQDRDPDYGYTF	TGCGCCAGCAGCCAAGATCGGGATCCCGACTATGGCTACACCTTC
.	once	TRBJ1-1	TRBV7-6	CASSLQPTMNTEAFF	TGTGCCAGCAGCTTACAGCCGACTATGAACACTGAAGCTTTCTTT
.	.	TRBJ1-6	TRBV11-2	CASSLSKSPLHF	TGTGCCAGCAGCTTATCCAAATCACCCCTCCACTTT
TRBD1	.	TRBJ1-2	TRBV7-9	CASSAPGQVISGYTF	TGTGCCAGCAGCGCCCCGGGACAGGTCATCTCGGGCTACACCTTC
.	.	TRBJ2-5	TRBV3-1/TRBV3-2	CASSQVGLGGKTQYF	TGTGCCAGCAGCCAAGTTGGACTGGGAGGAAAGACCCAGTACTTC
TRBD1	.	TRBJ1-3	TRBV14	CASSHRPLGQKRPRTGNTIYF	TGTGCCAGCAGCCATAGACCACTGGGACAGAAAAGACCCCGTACTGGAAACACCATATATTTT
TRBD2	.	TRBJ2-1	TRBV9	CASSVAGGNNEQFF	TGTGCCAGCAGCGTAGCGGGGGGTAACAATGAGCAGTTCTTC
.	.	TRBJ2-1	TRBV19	CASSKLSSYNEQFF	TGTGCCAGTAGTAAATTGAGCTCCTACAATGAGCAGTTCTTC
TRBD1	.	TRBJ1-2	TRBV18	CASSLDRENYGYTF	TGTGCCAGCTCACTGGACAGGGAAAACTATGGCTACACCTTC
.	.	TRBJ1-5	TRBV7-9	CASSSLNQPQHF	TGTGCCAGCAGCTCCCTCAATCAGCCCCAGCATTTT
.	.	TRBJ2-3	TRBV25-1	CASEGVDTQYF	TGTGCCAGCGAGGGAGTGGATACGCAGTATTTT
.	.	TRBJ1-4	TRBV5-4	CASRRAGEGNNEKLFF	TGTGCCAGCAGAAGAGCAGGGGAAGGAAATAATGAAAAACTGTTTTTT